These T cell receptor beta chains were read from a single sample in a study of cytomegalovirus exposure and HLA in healthy donors. The method was immunoSEQ multiplex PCR; TCRdb's version includes in-frame clones alone and lacks a portion of them. The table includes fewer than 250,000 clones, roughly 84% detected once. The specimen sequenced was PBMCs. The origin of the receptors is a boy under 10 years old in good health and CMV-seronegative. Both conserved end residues are trimmed from each CDR3. Fields, in order: J gene, V gene, CDR3 protein.

j_call: TRBJ1-4
v_call: TRBV6-5
cdr3_aa: ASRTTGITNEKLF

j_call: TRBJ1-6
v_call: TRBV29-1
cdr3_aa: SVPTGDTDHPLH

j_call: TRBJ1-2
v_call: TRBV19
cdr3_aa: ASSNGANYGYT

j_call: TRBJ2-5
v_call: TRBV5-4
cdr3_aa: ASSLPPDRASGRRETQY

j_call: TRBJ1-2
v_call: TRBV28
cdr3_aa: ASSSSQGGDGYT

j_call: TRBJ1-2
v_call: TRBV29-1
cdr3_aa: SVGGDRARVYGYT

j_call: TRBJ2-7
v_call: TRBV11-2
cdr3_aa: ASSWGTGGSEQY

j_call: TRBJ2-7
v_call: TRBV6-5
cdr3_aa: ASRLQGGSSYEQY

j_call: TRBJ1-3
v_call: TRBV2
cdr3_aa: ASRGLGNTIY

j_call: TRBJ2-3
v_call: TRBV6-5
cdr3_aa: ASSYPGGGETDTQY

j_call: TRBJ2-1
v_call: TRBV5-8
cdr3_aa: ASSLVGRLSSYNEQF

j_call: TRBJ2-1
v_call: TRBV30
cdr3_aa: AWSVGRTSGYNEQF

j_call: TRBJ2-7
v_call: TRBV9
cdr3_aa: ASSVDTILGHKYYEQY

j_call: TRBJ1-5
v_call: TRBV27
cdr3_aa: ASSYRGGNQPQH

j_call: TRBJ2-3
v_call: TRBV2
cdr3_aa: ASSDGEFTDTQY

j_call: TRBJ1-2
v_call: TRBV10-3
cdr3_aa: AISETGYYT

j_call: TRBJ2-1
v_call: TRBV29-1
cdr3_aa: SVVATGGGDEQF

j_call: TRBJ2-7
v_call: TRBV6-5
cdr3_aa: ASSYGISGVGYEQY

j_call: NA
v_call: TRBV6-5
cdr3_aa: ASSYSPGGHEQY

j_call: TRBJ1-1
v_call: TRBV30
cdr3_aa: AWSVSTYTEAF

j_call: TRBJ2-7
v_call: TRBV4-1
cdr3_aa: ASSPGGSGSYEQY

j_call: TRBJ1-5
v_call: TRBV19
cdr3_aa: ASNVGLQPQH